This TCR beta chain was sequenced for a study of T cell responses to AZD1222 COVID-19 vaccine. Germline V CDR1 and CDR2: LGHDT, YNNKEL (reference sequence). V lost 1 base, J lost 0 bases, and 21 bases lay in between. CDR3 size: 20 residues. Generated by immunoSEQ multiplex PCR, the TCRdb table keeps only in-frame clones and is missing some. The sample carries roughly 100,000 clones, approximately 90% recorded once. The receptor was derived from an adult in good health. Material: peripheral blood, obtained on day 0 of AZD1222 vaccination. This sequence joins TRBV3-1 (or the pseudogene TRBV3-2) and TRBJ1-4; D remains ambiguous. CDR3 residues: CASSQVPPRMNYATNEKLFF. CDR3 bases: TGTGCCAGCAGCCAAGTCCCCCCGAGGATGAATTATGCAACTAATGAAAAACTGTTTTTT.